This T cell receptor (beta chain) was observed in a study of blood T cell repertoires in COVID-19. Study overall: The samples span acute and convalescent COVID-19 from the United States, Italy and Spain.

This CDR3 comprises 15 residues. Germline CDR1 and CDR2: SGDLS and YYNGEE. After removal of 0 bases from V and 7 bases from J, the junction contained 2 bases not matched to a gene. Source study methods: Estimation of nucleated cell counts relied on the amplification of reference gene primers. TCRdb keeps only in-frame clones here, not all; method: immunoSEQ multiplex PCR. The V and J calls and clone size are taken from that table; D and trimming were inferred from the DNA. The table shows about 210,000 clones, with roughly 87% occurring only once. Sequencing was performed on PBMCs or T cells enriched from blood (not recorded which). The rearrangement uses TRBV9 and TRBJ1-6; 9 bases align to TRBD1. The receptor was derived from a man aged 18 to 29 with acute COVID-19. The CDR3, as DNA: TGTGCCAGCAGCGTAGGGGACAGGGAAAATTCACCCCTCCACTTT. This gives the protein CASSVGDRENSPLHF.